The 10 T cell receptor beta chains in this list originate from one sample, sequenced in a study of shared clonotypes between healthy human individuals. TCRdb's copy holds only in-frame clones and misses some; the assay was immunoSEQ multiplex PCR. Of roughly 1,100,000 clones in the sample, more than 60% are singletons; the top ten hold approximately 1.5%. The sequenced sample consisted of memory CD4+ T cells sorted from blood. The subset: CD45RA-negative fraction. The receptors originated from a man younger than 35 in good health.

The V call is TRBV10-3, the J call TRBJ1-1; possible D gene TRBD1, 6 bases. This CDR3 has 13 amino acids. Per the germline V gene, CDR1 is ENHRY and CDR2 is SYGVKD. Deletions cut 7 bases from V and 4 bases from J, with 13 bases between. The CDR3 DNA reads as TGTGCCATCATGGGGGCGCGGGGCACTGAAGCTTTCTTT. Translation gives CAIMGARGTEAFF.

The V call is TRBV2, the J call TRBJ2-7; TRBD1 or TRBD2 may be the D gene (6 bases each). The germline gives CDR1 SNHLY, CDR2 FYNNEI. Trimming cost V 6 bases and J 3 bases, with 15 bases left between them. The CDR3 totals 14 residues. The CDR3 nucleotides are TGTGCCAGCAGGGCCATGGGGGGCAGCTACGAGCAGTACTTC. Its translation: CASRAMGGSYEQYF.

This chain connects TRBV5-6 to TRBJ2-2, with TRBD2 identical over 12 bases. CDR3 length equals 15 residues. Germline lookup yields CDR1 SGHDT and CDR2 YYEEEE. V shed 0 bases and J 7 bases; nucleotides not matched to a gene: 1. CDR3 nucleotide sequence: TGTGCCAGCAGCTTGGGACTAGCGGGGGTCGGGGAGCTGTTTTTT. It yields the protein CASSLGLAGVGELFF. The variable domain in full, with the rest retrieved from reference TRBV5-6 and TRBJ2-2, is DAGVTQSPTHLIKTRGQQVTLRCSPKSGHDTVSWYQQALGQGPQFIFQYYEEEERQRGNFPDRFSGHQFPNYSSELNVNALLLGDSALYLCASSLGLAGVGELFFGEGSRLTVL.

As for this clone: The sample holds other DNA sequences that translate to the same CDR3. This sequence joins TRBV5-4 and TRBJ1-1, with a possible D match to TRBD1 (5 bases). From germline, CDR1 is SGHNT and CDR2 YYREEE (reference sequence). The CDR3 consists of 16 residues. V gave up 4 bases and J gave up 5 bases, with 21 bases separating them. CDR3 in DNA: TGTGCCAGCAGCCCGCTCGGGGGGAGGGGTGGGACTGAAGCTTTCTTT. It encodes CASSPLGGRGGTEAFF.

V usage is TRBV5-1 and J usage is TRBJ1-3; no firm D call. The CDR3 contains 17 residues. Germline CDR1 reads SGHRS; CDR2 reads YFSETQ. V was cut by 0 bases and J by 0 bases, with 13 bases left in between. The CDR3 coding sequence is TGCGCCAGCAGCTTGGGGACCTCAACCCACTCTGGAAACACCATATATTTT. This translates into CASSLGTSTHSGNTIYF.

The rearrangement links TRBV5-1 to TRBJ2-5; D possibly corresponds to TRBD1 (5 bases). CDR3 length: 15 residues. CDR1 SGHRS and CDR2 YFSETQ come from the germline V gene. Trimming shortened V by 4 bases and J by 5 bases, and 18 bases separated the two germline ends. Here the CDR3 reads CASSPSPGSQETQYF. DNA of the CDR3: TGCGCCAGCAGCCCCTCCCCAGGGTCGCAGGAGACCCAGTACTTC.

CDR3 residues: CASSFHGGNSYEQYF. The CDR3 coding sequence is TGTGCCAGCAGCTTCCATGGCGGCAACTCCTACGAGCAGTACTTC. The chain uses TRBV7-9 and TRBJ2-7; D is unclear. The V gene lost 3 bases and the J gene lost 0 bases, with 12 bases spanning the gap. Germline V CDR1 and CDR2: SEHNR, FQNEAQ (reference sequence). The CDR3 has 15 amino acids.

This clone was seen a few times. V gene TRBV27 combines with J gene TRBJ2-5, with D perhaps matching TRBD1 (6 bases). The germline V gene encodes CDR1 MNHEY and CDR2 SMNVEV (reference sequence). Trimming took off 2 bases at V and 3 bases at J, with 13 bases between the two ends. The CDR3 has 15 amino acids. The CDR3 nucleotides read TGTGCCAGCAGTTTAGGGCAGGGGTTAAAAGAGACCCAGTACTTC. Its translation: CASSLGQGLKETQYF.

This chain connects TRBV5-1 to TRBJ2-5; 7 nucleotides agree with TRBD2. Per germline, CDR1 SGHRS and CDR2 YFSETQ. This CDR3 region has 16 residues. Unmatched junction bases numbered 5, after V lost 0 bases and J lost 0 bases. CDR3 coding DNA: TGCGCCAGCAGCTTGGATGGCGGGGGTTACCAAGAGACCCAGTACTTC. Translation: CASSLDGGGYQETQYF.

This clone has a handful of counts. The chain has TRBV2 and TRBJ2-2, with D uncertain. V was clipped by 3 bases and J by 5 bases, with 13 bases between them. The CDR3 has 15 residues. CDR1 is SNHLY and CDR2 is FYNNEI in the germline V gene. CDR3 nucleotides: TGTGCCAGCAGTGAGTACGGCGCGAGAACCGGGGAGCTGTTTTTT. This gives the protein CASSEYGARTGELFF. Full variable domain (remainder filled in from reference TRBV2 and TRBJ2-2): EPEVTQTPSHQVTQMGQEVILRCVPISNHLYFYWYRQILGQKVEFLVSFYNNEISEKSEIFDDQFSVERPDGSNFTLKIRSTKLEDSAMYFCASSEYGARTGELFFGEGSRLTVL.